These 8 T cell receptor beta chains originate from one sample sequenced in a study of OX40 agonist ivuxolimab in advanced cancers. Receptor libraries were prepared by the immunoSEQ multiplex PCR assay. TCRdb's version of the immuneACCESS table is confined to in-frame rearrangements and falls short of the full clone set. An unresolved V gene accounts for under half of the shortfall where checked; the remainder is of unknown origin. Present in this sample are more than 50,000 clones, more than 85% of which were seen just once. Of the sample, around 20% is held by the ten largest clones. The specimen comprised CD4+ or CD8+ T cells sorted from blood, sampled in a trial of the OX40 agonist ivuxolimab. Every receptor here comes from an adult with an advanced solid tumor such as melanoma, head and neck, liver or kidney cancer.

The chain has TRBV7-9 and TRBJ1-4, with 8 bases that match TRBD1. J gave up 6 bases and V 5 bases, and 5 bases lay outside the gene matches. CDR3 length equals 14 residues. Germline assignment: CDR1 SEHNR and CDR2 FQNEAQ (reference sequence). The CDR3 sequence: CASSLDRVHEKLFF. Written as DNA, the CDR3 is TGTGCCAGCAGCCTGGACAGGGTCCATGAAAAACTGTTTTTT.

The chain employs TRBV19 and TRBJ1-4, with unresolved D. The CDR3 contains 13 residues. CDR1 and CDR2 from the germline V gene are LNHDA and SQIVND (reference sequence). Trimming removed 3 bases from V and 6 bases from J, with 8 bases in between. This CDR3 reads CASSIGFYEKLFF. The CDR3, as DNA: TGTGCCAGTAGTATTGGGTTTTATGAAAAACTGTTTTTT. The full variable domain, its missing parts supplied by reference TRBV19 and TRBJ1-4, is DGGITQSPKYLFRKEGQNVTLSCEQNLNHDAMYWYRQDPGQGLRLIYYSQIVNDFQKGDIAEGYSVSREKKESFPLTVTSAQKNPTAFYLCASSIGFYEKLFFGSGTQLSVL.

The rearrangement links TRBV7-8 to TRBJ1-5; 7 bases match TRBD1. The CDR3 contains 15 residues. Per the germline V gene, CDR1 is SGHVS and CDR2 is FQNEAQ. J gave up 5 bases and V 3 bases, and 7 bases lay outside the gene matches. CDR3 bases: TGTGCCAGCAGCTTGCTGACAGGGTGGGATCAGCCCCAGCATTTT. It translates to CASSLLTGWDQPQHF.

The chain is built from TRBV19 and TRBJ1-6; D remains ambiguous. Trimming left V 3 bases short and J 0 bases short, with 12 bases between. The CDR3 spans 17 residues. Per germline, CDR1 LNHDA and CDR2 SQIVND (reference sequence). In DNA form, the CDR3 reads TGTGCCAGTAGTATGATGGGAGGGAGCTCCTATAATTCACCCCTCCACTTT. This translates into CASSMMGGSSYNSPLHF.

The V gene is TRBV7-6, the J gene TRBJ1-1; D is undetermined. The CDR3 is 14 amino acids. The V gene's germline CDR1 is SGHVS and CDR2 FNYEAQ. V gave up 3 bases and J gave up 4 bases, with 12 bases separating them. In nucleotides, the CDR3 is TGTGCCAGCAGCTTCGGGGTGTCTGCCACTGAAGCTTTCTTT. Residues: CASSFGVSATEAFF.

This chain connects TRBV6-6 to TRBJ2-2; a weak D match, TRBD2 (6 bases). Trimming removed 7 bases from V and 5 bases from J, with 14 bases in between. Germline lookup yields CDR1 MNHNY and CDR2 SVGAGI (reference sequence). The CDR3 sequence is 14 residues long. The CDR3 DNA reads TGTGCCAGCATAATCGGGGGAGGTACCGGGGAGCTGTTTTTT. This translates into CASIIGGGTGELFF.

The V call is TRBV19, the J call TRBJ2-7, with TRBD1 matching over 9 bases. There are 14 residues in the CDR3. After removal of 8 bases from V and 2 bases from J, the junction contained 7 bases not matched to a gene. CDR1 and CDR2 (germline): LNHDA, SQIVND (reference sequence). The CDR3 region is CASSTRDRAYEQYF. The CDR3 coding sequence is TGTGCCAGTTCCACCCGGGACAGGGCCTACGAGCAGTACTTC.

V is TRBV19 and J is TRBJ2-1, with 7 nucleotides matching TRBD2. The CDR3 contains 15 residues. Germline V gives CDR1 LNHDA, CDR2 SQIVND (reference sequence). J was trimmed by 3 bases and V by 2 bases; bases with no gene match: 4. The CDR3 bases are TGTGCCAGTAGTATACTAGCGGACGACTACAATGAGCAGTTCTTC. This codes for CASSILADDYNEQFF.